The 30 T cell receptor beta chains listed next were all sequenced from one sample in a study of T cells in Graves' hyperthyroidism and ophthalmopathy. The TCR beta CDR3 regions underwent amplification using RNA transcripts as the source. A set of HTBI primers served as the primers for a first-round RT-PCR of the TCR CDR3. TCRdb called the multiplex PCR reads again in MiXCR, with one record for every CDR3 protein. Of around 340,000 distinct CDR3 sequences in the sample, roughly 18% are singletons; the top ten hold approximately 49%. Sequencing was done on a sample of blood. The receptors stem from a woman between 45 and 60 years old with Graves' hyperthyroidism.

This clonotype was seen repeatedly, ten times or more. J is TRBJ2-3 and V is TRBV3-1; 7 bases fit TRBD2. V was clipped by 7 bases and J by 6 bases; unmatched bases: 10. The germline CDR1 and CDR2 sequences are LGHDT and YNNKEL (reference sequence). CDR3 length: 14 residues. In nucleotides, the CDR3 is TGTGCCAGCAAGGGAAGCGGGATGGGTGATACGCAGTATTTT. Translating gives CASKGSGMGDTQYF.

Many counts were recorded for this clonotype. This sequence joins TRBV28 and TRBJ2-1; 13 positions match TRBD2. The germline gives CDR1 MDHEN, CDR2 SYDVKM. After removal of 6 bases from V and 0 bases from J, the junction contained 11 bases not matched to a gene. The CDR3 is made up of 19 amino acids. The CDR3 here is CASRPPGLAGSSSYNEQFF. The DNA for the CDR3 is TGTGCCAGCAGACCACCGGGACTAGCGGGATCCAGCTCCTACAATGAGCAGTTCTTC.

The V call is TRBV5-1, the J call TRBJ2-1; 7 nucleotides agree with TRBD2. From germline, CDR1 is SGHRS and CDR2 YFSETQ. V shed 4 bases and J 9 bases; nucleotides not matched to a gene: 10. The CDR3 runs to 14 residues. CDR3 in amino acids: CASSPGVGGSEQFF. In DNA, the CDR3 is TGCGCCAGCAGCCCTGGGGTCGGGGGGAGTGAGCAGTTCTTC. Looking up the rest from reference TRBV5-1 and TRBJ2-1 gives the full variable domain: KAGVTQTPRYLIKTRGQQVTLSCSPISGHRSVSWYQQTPGQGLQFLFEYFSETQRNKGNFPGRFSGRQFSNSRSEMNVSTLELGDSALYLCASSPGVGGSEQFFGPGTRLTVL.

Here the CDR3 DNA reads TGTGCCAGCAGGAGAAGACTAGCGGGGGGGCCGAGTGAGCAGTTCTTC. Protein sequence: CASRRRLAGGPSEQFF. The V gene is TRBV11-2, the J gene TRBJ2-1; 14 bases map to TRBD2. V shed 6 bases, J shed 9 bases, and the junction held 10 bases outside the gene matches. Germline CDR1 SGHAT, CDR2 FQNNGV. The CDR3 length is 16 residues. The whole variable domain, filled in from reference TRBV11-2 and TRBJ2-1, reads EAGVAQSPRYKIIEKRQSVAFWCNPISGHATLYWYQQILGQGPKLLIQFQNNGVVDDSQLPKDRFSAERLKGVDSTLKIQPAKLEDSAVYLCASRRRLAGGPSEQFFGPGTRLTVL.

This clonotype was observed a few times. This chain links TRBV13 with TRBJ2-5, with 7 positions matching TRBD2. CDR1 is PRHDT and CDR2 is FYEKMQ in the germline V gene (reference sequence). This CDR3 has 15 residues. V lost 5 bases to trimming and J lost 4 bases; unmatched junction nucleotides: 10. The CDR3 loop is CASSLRGGSSETQYF. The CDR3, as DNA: TGTGCCAGCAGCCTCCGTGGCGGGAGTTCAGAGACCCAGTACTTC.

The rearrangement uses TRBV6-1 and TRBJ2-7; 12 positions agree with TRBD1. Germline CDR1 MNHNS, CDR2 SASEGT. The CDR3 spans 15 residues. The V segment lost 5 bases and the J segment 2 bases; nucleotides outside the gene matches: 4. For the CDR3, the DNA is TGTGCCAGCAGTCCGGGGACAGGGGGCGCCTACGAGCAGTACGTC. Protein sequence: CASSPGTGGAYEQYV.

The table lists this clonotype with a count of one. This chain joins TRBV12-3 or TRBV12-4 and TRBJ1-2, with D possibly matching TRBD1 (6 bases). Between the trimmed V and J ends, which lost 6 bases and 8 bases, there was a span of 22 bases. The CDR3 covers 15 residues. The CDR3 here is CASSPRREGGIGYTF. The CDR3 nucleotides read TGTGCCAGCAGCCCCCGTCGGGAAGGGGGGATCGGCTACACCTTC.

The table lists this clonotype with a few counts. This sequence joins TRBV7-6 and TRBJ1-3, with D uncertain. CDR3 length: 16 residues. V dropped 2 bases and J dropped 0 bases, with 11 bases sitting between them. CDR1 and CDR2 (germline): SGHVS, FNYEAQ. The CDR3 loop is CASSLSDVFSGNTIYF. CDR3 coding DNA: TGTGCCAGCAGCTTAAGTGACGTTTTCTCTGGAAACACCATATATTTT.

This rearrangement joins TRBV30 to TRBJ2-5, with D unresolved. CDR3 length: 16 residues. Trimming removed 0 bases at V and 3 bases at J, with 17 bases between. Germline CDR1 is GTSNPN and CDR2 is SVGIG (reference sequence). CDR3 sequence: CAWSVGVPALEETQYF. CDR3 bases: TGTGCCTGGAGTGTCGGAGTACCTGCACTGGAAGAGACCCAGTACTTC.

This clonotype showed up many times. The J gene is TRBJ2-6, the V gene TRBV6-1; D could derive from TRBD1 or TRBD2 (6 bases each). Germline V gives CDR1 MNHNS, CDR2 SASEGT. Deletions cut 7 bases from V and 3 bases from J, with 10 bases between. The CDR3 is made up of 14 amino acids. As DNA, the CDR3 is TGTGCCAGCATAGGGGGAGGTGGGGCCAACGTCCTGACTTTC. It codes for CASIGGGGANVLTF.

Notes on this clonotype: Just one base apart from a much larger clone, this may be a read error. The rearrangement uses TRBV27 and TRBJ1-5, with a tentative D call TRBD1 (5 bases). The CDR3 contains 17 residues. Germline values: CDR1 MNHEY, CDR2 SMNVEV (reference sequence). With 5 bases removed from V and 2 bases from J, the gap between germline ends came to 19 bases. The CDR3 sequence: CASSATRTRARNQPQHF. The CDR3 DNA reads TGTGCCAGCAGTGCCACGAGGACAAGGGCACGCAATCAGCCCCAGCATTTT.

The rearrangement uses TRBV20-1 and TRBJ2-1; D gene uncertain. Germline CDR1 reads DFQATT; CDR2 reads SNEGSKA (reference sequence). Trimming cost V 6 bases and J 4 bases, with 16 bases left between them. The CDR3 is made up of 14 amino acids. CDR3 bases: TGCAGTGCCAAACATACTATAATATACAATGAGCAGTTCTTC. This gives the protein CSAKHTIIYNEQFF.

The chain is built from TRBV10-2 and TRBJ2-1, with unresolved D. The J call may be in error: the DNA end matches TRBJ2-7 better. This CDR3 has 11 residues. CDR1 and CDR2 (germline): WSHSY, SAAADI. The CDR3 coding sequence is TGCGCCACCAGACACGCCAATGAGCAGTACTTC. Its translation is CATRHANEQYF.

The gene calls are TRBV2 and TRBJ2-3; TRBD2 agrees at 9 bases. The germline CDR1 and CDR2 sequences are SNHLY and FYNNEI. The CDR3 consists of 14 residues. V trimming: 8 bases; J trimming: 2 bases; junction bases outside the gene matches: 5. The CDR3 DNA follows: TGTGCCAGCCGGACTAGCGCTTTCACAGATACGCAGTATTTT. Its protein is CASRTSAFTDTQYF.

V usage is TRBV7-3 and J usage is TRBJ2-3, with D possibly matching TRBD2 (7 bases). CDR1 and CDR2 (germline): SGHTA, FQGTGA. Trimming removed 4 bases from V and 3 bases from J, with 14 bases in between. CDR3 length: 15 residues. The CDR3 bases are TGTGCCAGCAGCTACGGGGGGCAAAGTACAGATACGCAGTATTTT. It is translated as CASSYGGQSTDTQYF.

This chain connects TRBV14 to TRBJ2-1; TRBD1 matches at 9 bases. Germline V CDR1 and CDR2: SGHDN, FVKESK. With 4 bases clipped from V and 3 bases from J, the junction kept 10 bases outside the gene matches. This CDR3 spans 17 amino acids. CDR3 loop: CASSLHRQGVLYNEQFF. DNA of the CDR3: TGTGCCAGCAGCCTCCACCGACAGGGGGTACTCTACAATGAGCAGTTCTTC.

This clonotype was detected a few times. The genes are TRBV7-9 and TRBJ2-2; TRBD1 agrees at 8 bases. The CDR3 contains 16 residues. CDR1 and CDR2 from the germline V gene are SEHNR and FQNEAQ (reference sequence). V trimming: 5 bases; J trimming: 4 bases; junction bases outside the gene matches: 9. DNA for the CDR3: TGTGCCAGCAGCCCATCGAGGACAGGGCCCACCGGGGAGCTGTTTTTT. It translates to CASSPSRTGPTGELFF.

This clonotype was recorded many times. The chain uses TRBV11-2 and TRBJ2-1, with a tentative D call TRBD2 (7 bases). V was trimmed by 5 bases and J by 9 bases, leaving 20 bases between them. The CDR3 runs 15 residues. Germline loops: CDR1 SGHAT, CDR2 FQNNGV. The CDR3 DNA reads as TGTGCCAGCAGCCACTCCGTGGGGGGGCCAAGTGAGCAGTTCTTC. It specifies CASSHSVGGPSEQFF.

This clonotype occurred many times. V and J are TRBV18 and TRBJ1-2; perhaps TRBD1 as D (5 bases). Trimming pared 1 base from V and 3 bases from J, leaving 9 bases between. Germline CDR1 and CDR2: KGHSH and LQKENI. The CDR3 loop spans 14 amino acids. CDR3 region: CASSPLRGDYGYTF. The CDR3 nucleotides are TGTGCCAGCTCACCACTTAGGGGTGACTATGGCTACACCTTC.

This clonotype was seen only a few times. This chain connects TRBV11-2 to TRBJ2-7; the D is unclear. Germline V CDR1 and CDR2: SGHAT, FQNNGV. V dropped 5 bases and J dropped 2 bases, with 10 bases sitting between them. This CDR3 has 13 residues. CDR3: CASSPRGPYEQYV. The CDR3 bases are TGTGCCAGCAGCCCCAGAGGCCCCTACGAGCAGTACGTC.

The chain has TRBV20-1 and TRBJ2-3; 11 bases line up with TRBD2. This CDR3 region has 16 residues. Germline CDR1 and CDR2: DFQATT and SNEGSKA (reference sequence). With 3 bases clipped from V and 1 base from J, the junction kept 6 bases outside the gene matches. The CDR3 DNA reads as TGCAGTGCTAGCCAGAGTAGCGGGAGGGGCACAGATACGCAGTATTTT. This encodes CSASQSSGRGTDTQYF.

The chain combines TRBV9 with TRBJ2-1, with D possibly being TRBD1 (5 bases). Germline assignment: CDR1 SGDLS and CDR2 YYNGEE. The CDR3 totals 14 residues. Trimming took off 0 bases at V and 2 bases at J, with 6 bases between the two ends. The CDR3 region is CASSVGGTYNEQFF. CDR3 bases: TGTGCCAGCAGCGTAGGGGGCACCTACAATGAGCAGTTCTTC.

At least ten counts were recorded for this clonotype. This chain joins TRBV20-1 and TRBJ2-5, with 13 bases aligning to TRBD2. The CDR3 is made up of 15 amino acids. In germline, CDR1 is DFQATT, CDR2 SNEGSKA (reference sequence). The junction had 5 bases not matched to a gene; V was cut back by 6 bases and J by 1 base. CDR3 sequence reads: CSAPRLAGGQETQYF. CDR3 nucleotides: TGCAGTGCGCCTCGACTAGCGGGGGGCCAAGAGACCCAGTACTTC.

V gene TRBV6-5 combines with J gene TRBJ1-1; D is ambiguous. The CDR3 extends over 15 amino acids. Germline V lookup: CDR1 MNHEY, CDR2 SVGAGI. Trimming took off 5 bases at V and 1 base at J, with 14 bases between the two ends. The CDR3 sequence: CASSNNPERNTEAFF. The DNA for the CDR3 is TGTGCCAGCAGTAACAATCCCGAGCGGAACACTGAAGCTTTCTTT.

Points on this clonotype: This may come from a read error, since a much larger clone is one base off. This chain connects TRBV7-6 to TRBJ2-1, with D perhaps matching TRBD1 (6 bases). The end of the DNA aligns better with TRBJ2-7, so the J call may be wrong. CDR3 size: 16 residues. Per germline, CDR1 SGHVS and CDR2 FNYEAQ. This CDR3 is CASSSPGHGSDNEQYF. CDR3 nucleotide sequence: TGTGCCAGCAGTTCCCCGGGACACGGGTCCGACAATGAGCAGTACTTC.

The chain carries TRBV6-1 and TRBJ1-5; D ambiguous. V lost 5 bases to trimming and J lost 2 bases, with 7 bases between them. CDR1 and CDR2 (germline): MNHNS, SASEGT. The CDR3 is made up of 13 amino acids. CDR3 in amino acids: CASSSRRNQPQHF. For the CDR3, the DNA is TGTGCCAGCAGTTCAAGACGCAATCAGCCCCAGCATTTT.

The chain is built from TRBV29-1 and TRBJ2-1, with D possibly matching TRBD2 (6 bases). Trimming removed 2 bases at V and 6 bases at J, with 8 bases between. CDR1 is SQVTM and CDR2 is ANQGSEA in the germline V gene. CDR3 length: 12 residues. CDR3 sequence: CSVEMGGNEQFF. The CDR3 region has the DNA TGCAGCGTTGAAATGGGAGGCAATGAGCAGTTCTTC.

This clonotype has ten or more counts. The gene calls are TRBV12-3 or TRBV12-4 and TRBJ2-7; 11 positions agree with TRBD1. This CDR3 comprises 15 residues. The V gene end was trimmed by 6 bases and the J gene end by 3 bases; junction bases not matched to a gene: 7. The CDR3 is CASSRGQGAVYEQYV. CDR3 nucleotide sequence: TGTGCCAGCAGCCGTGGACAGGGGGCTGTCTACGAGCAGTACGTC.

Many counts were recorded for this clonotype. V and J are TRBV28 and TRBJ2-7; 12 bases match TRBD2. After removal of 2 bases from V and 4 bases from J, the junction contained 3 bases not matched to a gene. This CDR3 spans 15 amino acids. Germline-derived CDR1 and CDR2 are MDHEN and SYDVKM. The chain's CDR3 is CASSLTSGRSYEQYF. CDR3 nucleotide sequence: TGTGCCAGCAGTTTAACTAGCGGGAGGTCATACGAGCAGTACTTC. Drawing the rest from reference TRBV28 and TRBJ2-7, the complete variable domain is DVKVTQSSRYLVKRTGEKVFLECVQDMDHENMFWYRQDPGLGLRLIYFSYDVKMKEKGDIPEGYSVSREKKERFSLILESASTNQTSMYLCASSLTSGRSYEQYFGPGTRLTVT.

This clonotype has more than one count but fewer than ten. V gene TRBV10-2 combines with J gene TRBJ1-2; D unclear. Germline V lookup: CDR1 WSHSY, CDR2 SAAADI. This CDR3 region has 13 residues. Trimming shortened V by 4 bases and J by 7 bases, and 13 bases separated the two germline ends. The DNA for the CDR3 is TGCGCCAGCAGTGCCCCCCCCTCCCGTGGCTACACCTTC. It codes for CASSAPPSRGYTF.